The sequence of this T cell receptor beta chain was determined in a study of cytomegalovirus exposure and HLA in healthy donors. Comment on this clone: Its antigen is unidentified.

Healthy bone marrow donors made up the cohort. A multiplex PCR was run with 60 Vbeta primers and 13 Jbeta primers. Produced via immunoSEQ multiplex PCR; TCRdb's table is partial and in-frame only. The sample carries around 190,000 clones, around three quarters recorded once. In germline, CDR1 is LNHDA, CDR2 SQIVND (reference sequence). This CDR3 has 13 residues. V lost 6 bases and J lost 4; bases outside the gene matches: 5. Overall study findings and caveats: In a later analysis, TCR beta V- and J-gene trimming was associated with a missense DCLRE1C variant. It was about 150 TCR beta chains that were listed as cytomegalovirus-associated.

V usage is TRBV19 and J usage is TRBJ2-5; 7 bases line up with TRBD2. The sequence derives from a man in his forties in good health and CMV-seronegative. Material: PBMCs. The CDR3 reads CASRREGRETQYF. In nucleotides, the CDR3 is TGTGCCAGTAGAAGGGAGGGACGAGAGACCCAGTACTTC.